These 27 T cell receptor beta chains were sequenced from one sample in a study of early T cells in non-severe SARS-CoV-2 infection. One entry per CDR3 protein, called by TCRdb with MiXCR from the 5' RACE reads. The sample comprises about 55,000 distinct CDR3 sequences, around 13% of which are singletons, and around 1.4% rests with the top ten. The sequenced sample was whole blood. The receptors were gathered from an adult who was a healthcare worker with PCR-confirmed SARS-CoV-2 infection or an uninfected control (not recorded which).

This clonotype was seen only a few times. The CDR3 coding sequence is TGCAGTGCTTACCGGGGCGCCGCCTACGAGCAGTACTTC. It codes for CSAYRGAAYEQYF. The chain has TRBV20-1 and TRBJ2-7; D possibly uses TRBD1 or TRBD2 (5 bases each). Trimming left V 5 bases short and J 2 bases short, with 13 bases between. From germline, CDR1 is DFQATT and CDR2 SNEGSKA (reference sequence). The length of the CDR3 is 13 residues.

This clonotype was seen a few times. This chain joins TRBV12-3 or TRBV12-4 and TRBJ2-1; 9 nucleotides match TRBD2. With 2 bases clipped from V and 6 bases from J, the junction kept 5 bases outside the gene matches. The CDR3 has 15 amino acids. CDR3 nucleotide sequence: TGTGCCAGCAGTTTAAGGCGGGGGGGCCGCAATGAGCAGTTCTTC. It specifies CASSLRRGGRNEQFF.

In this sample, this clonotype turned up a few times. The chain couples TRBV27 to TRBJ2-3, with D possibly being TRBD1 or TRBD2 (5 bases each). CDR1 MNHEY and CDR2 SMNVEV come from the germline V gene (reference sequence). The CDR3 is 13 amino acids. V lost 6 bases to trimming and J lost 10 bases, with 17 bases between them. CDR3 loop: CASRRPRGSAQYF. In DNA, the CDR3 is TGTGCCAGCAGACGACCGAGGGGATCGGCGCAGTATTTT.

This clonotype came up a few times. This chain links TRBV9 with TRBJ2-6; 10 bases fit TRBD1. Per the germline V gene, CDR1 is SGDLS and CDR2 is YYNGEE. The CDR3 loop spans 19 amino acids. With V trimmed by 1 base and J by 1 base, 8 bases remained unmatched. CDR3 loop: CASSVQPPGQGSGANVLTF. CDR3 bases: TGTGCCAGCAGCGTACAGCCTCCGGGACAGGGGTCTGGGGCCAACGTCCTGACTTTC.

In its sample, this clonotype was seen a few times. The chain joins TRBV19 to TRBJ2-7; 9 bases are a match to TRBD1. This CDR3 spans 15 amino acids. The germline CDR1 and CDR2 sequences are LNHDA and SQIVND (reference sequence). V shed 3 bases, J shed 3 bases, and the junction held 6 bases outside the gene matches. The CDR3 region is CASSIPDRGYYEQYF. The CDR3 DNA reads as TGTGCCAGTAGTATTCCGGACAGGGGTTACTACGAGCAGTACTTC. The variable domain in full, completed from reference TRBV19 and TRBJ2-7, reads DGGITQSPKYLFRKEGQNVTLSCEQNLNHDAMYWYRQDPGQGLRLIYYSQIVNDFQKGDIAEGYSVSREKKESFPLTVTSAQKNPTAFYLCASSIPDRGYYEQYFGPGTRLTVT.

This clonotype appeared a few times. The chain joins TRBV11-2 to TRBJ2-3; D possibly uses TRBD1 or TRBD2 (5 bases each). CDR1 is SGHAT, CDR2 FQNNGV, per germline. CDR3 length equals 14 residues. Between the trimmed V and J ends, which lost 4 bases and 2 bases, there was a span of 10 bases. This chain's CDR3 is CASSYSGTTDTQYF. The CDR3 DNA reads TGTGCCAGCAGCTACTCAGGGACCACAGATACGCAGTATTTT. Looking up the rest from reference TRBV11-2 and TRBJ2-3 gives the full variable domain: EAGVAQSPRYKIIEKRQSVAFWCNPISGHATLYWYQQILGQGPKLLIQFQNNGVVDDSQLPKDRFSAERLKGVDSTLKIQPAKLEDSAVYLCASSYSGTTDTQYFGPGTRLTVL.

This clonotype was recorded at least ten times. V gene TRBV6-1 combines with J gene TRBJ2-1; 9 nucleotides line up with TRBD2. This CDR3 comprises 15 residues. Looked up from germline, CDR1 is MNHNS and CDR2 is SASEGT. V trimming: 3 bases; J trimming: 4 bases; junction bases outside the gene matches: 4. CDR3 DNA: TGTGCCAGCAGTGATGAAGCGGGGGGATACAATGAGCAGTTCTTC. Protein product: CASSDEAGGYNEQFF.

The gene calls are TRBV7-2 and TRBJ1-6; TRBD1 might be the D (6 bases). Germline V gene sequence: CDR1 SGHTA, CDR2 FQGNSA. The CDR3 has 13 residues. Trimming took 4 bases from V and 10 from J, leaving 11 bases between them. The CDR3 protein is CASSWGLGSPLHF. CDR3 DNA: TGTGCCAGCAGCTGGGGGCTGGGGTCACCCCTCCACTTT.

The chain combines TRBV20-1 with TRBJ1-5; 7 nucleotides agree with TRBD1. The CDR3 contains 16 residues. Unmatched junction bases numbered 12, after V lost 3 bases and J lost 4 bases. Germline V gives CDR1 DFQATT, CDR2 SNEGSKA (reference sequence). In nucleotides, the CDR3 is TGCAGTGCTAGGGCCCCCCCGGGACAGAAGAATCAGCCCCAGCATTTT. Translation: CSARAPPGQKNQPQHF.

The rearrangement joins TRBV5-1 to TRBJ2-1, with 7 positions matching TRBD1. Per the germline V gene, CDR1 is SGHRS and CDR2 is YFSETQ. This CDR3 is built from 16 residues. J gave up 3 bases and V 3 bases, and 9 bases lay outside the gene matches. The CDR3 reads CASSSHRDRDYNEQFF. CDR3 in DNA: TGCGCCAGCAGCTCACACCGGGACAGAGACTACAATGAGCAGTTCTTC.

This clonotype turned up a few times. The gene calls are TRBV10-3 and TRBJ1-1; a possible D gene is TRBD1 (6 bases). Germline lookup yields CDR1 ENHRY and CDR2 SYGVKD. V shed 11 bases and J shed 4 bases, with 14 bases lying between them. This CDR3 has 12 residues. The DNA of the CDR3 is TGTGCCGCTCAGGGGTCTGGCACTGAAGCTTTCTTT. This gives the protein CAAQGSGTEAFF.

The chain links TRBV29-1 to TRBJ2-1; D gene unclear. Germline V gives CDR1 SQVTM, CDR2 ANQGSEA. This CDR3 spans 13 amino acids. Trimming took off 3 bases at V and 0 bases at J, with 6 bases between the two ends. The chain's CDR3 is CSVENNSYNEQFF. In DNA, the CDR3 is TGCAGCGTTGAGAATAACTCCTACAATGAGCAGTTCTTC.

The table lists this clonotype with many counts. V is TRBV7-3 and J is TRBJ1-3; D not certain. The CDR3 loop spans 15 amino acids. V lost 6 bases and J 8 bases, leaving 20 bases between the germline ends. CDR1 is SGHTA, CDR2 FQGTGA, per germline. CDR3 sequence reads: CASSLSGREVDTIYF. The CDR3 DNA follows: TGTGCCAGCAGTCTTTCCGGGAGAGAGGTAGACACCATATATTTT.

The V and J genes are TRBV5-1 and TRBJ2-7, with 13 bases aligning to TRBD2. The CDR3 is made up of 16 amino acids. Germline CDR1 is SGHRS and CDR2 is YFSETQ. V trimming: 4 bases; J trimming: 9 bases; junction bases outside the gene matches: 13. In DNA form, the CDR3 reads TGCGCCAGCAGCCACCCGACTAGCGGGGGGACAGACGTGCAGTACTTC. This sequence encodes CASSHPTSGGTDVQYF.

The CDR3 DNA is TGTGCCAGCAGCCAAGCCCCCGTGGGGGTGAACACTGAAGCTTTCTTT. It codes for CASSQAPVGVNTEAFF. The rearrangement links TRBV3-1 to TRBJ1-1; a possible D gene is TRBD1 (5 bases). CDR1 and CDR2 from the germline V gene are LGHDT and YNNKEL (reference sequence). Between the trimmed V and J ends, which lost 1 base and 0 bases, there was a span of 12 bases. The length of the CDR3 is 16 residues.

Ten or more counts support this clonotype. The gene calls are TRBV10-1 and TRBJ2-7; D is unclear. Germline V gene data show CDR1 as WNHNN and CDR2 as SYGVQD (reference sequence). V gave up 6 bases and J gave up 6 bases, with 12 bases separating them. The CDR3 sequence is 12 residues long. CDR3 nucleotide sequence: TGCGCCAGCAGGTACCGTCGTGCCGAGCAGTACTTC. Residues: CASRYRRAEQYF.

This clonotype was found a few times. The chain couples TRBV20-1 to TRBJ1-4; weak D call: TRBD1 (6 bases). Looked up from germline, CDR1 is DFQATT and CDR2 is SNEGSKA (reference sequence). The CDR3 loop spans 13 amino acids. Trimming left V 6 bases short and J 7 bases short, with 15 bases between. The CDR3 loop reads CSAVATGREKLFF. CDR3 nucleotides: TGCAGTGCAGTGGCGACAGGCCGTGAAAAACTGTTTTTT.

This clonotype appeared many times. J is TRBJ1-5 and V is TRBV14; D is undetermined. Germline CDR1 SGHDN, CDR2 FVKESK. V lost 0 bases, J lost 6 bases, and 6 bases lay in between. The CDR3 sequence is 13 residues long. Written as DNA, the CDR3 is TGTGCCAGCAGCCAAGAGGACGGTCAGCCCCAGCATTTT. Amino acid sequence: CASSQEDGQPQHF.

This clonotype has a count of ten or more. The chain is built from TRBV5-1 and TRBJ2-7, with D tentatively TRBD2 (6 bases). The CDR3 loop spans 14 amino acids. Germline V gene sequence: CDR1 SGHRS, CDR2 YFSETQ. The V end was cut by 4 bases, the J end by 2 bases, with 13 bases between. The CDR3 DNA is TGCGCCAGCAGCCTCCCCGGGGGTGCCTACGAGCAGTACTTC. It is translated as CASSLPGGAYEQYF.

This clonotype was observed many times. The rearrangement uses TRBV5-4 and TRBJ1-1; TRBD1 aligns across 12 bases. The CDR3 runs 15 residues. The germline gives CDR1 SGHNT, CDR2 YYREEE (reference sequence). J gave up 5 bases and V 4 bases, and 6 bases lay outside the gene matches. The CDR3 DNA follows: TGTGCCAGCAGCCCAGGGACAGGGGGCGTTACTGAAGCTTTCTTT. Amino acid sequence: CASSPGTGGVTEAFF.

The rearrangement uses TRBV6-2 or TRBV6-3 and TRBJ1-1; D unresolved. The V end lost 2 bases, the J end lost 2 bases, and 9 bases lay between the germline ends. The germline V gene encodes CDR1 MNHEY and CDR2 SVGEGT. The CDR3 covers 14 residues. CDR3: CASSYVSPNTEAFF. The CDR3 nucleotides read TGTGCCAGCAGTTACGTCAGCCCAAACACTGAAGCTTTCTTT.

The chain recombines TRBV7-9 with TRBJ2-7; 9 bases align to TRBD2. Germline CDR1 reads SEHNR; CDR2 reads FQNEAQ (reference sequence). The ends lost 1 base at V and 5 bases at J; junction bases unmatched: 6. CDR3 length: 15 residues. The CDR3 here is CASSLVLAGVDEQYF. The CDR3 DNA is TGTGCCAGCAGCTTAGTCTTAGCGGGGGTGGACGAGCAGTACTTC.

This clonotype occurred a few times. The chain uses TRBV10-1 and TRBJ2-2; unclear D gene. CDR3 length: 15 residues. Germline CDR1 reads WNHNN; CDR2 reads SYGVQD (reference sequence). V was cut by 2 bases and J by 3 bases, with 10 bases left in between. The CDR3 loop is CASSEVPDYTGELFF. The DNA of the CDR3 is TGCGCCAGCAGTGAGGTGCCAGACTACACCGGGGAGCTGTTTTTT.

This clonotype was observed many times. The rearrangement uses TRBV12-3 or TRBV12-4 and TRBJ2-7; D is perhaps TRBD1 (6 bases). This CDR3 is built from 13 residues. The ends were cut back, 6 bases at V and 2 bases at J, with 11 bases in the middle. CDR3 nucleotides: TGTGCCAGCAGCGGGGACACCGCCTACGAGCAGTACTTC. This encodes CASSGDTAYEQYF.

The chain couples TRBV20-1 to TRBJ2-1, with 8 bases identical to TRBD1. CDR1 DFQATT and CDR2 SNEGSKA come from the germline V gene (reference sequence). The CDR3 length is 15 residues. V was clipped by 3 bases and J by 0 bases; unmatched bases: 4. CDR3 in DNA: TGCAGTGCTAGCGCGGGACAGGTCTCCTACAATGAGCAGTTCTTC. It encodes CSASAGQVSYNEQFF.

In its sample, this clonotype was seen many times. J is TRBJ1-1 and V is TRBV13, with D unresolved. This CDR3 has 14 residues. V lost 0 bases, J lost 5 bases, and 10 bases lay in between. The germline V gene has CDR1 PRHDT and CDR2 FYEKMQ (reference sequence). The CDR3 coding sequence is TGTGCCAGCAGCTTAGGTGGCACAGCTACTGAAGCTTTCTTT. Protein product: CASSLGGTATEAFF.

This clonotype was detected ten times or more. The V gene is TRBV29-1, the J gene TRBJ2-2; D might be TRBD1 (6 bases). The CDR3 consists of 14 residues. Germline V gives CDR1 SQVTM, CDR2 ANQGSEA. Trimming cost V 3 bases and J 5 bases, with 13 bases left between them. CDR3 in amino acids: CSVDRGKGTGELFF. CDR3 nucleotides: TGCAGCGTTGACAGGGGAAAAGGGACCGGGGAGCTGTTTTTT.